Detailed here is one T cell receptor beta chain. Its antigen is unknown. These data come from a study of T cells in Graves' hyperthyroidism and ophthalmopathy. Study outcomes and limitations: In validation, the model predicted ophthalmopathy. These predictions came a median approximately 5.9 months before onset. Blood also held most thyroid clonotypes expanded beyond 0.001.

Lactation, pregnancy, other autoimmune disease or uncontrolled infection led to exclusion of patients. Each diagnosis was grounded in clinical symptoms, serum thyroxine and TRAb, thyroid ultrasound, and orbital computed tomography. The TCR beta CDR3 regions underwent amplification using RNA transcripts as the source. When the TCR CDR3 underwent first-round RT-PCR, the HTBI primer set was used. Each CDR3 protein gets one entry after TCRdb re-called the multiplex PCR reads with MiXCR. The sample has 490,000 or so distinct CDR3 sequences; about 45% are singletons. This CDR3 has 13 residues. Trimming pared 3 bases from V and 7 bases from J, leaving 10 bases between.

V usage is TRBV12-3 or TRBV12-4 and J usage is TRBJ1-5, with D possibly being TRBD1 (5 bases). Sequenced: peripheral blood or thyroid tissue (not recorded which). The TCR sequence derives from an adult woman with Graves' disease, either hyperthyroidism or ophthalmopathy (not recorded which). The DNA for the CDR3 is TGTGCCAGCAGTTTTCGGGGGAGGCAGCCCCAGCATTTT. This gives the protein CASSFRGRQPQHF.